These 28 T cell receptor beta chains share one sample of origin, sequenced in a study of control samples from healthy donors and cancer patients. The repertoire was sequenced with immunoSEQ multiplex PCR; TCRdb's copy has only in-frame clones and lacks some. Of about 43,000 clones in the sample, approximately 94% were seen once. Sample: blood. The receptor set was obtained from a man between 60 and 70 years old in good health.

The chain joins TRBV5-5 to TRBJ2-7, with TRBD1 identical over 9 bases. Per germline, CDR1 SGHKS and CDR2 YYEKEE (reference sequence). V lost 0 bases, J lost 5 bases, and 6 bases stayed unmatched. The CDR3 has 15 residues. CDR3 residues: CASSLDGDREHEQYF. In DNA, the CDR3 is TGTGCCAGCAGCTTGGATGGGGACAGGGAACACGAGCAGTACTTC.

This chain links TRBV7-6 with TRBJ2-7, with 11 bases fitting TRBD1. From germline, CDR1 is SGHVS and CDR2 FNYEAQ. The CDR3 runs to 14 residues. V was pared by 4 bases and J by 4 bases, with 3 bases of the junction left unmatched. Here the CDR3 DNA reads TGTGCCAGCAGCTCCGGACAGGGGGCTTACGAGCAGTACTTC. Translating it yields CASSSGQGAYEQYF. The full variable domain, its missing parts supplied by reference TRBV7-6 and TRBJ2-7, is GAGVSQSPRYKVTKRGQDVALRCDPISGHVSLYWYRQALGQGPEFLTYFNYEAQQDKSGLPNDRFSAERPEGSISTLTIQRTEQRDSAMYRCASSSGQGAYEQYFGPGTRLTVT.

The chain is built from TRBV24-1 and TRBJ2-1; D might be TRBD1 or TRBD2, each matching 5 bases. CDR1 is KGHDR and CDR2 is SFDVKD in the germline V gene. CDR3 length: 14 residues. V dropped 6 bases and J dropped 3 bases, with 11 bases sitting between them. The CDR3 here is CATSPGTGYNEQFF. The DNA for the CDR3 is TGTGCCACCAGTCCAGGGACGGGCTACAATGAGCAGTTCTTC.

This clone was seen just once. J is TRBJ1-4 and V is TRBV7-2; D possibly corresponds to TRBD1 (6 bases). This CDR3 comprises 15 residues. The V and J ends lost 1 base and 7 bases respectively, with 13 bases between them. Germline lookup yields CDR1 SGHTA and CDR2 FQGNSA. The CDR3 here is CASSLGLGGGEKLFF. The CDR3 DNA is TGTGCCAGCAGCTTAGGTTTGGGGGGCGGTGAAAAACTGTTTTTT. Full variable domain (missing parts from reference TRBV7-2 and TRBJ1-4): GAGVSQSPSNKVTEKGKDVELRCDPISGHTALYWYRQSLGQGLEFLIYFQGNSAPDKSGLPSDRFSAERTGGSVSTLTIQRTQQEDSAVYLCASSLGLGGGEKLFFGSGTQLSVL.

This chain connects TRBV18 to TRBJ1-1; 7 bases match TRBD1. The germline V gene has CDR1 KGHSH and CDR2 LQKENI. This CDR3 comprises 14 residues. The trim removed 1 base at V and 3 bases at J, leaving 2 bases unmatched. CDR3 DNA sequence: TGTGCCAGCTCACCACAGGGGGCGGACACTGAAGCTTTCTTT. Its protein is CASSPQGADTEAFF. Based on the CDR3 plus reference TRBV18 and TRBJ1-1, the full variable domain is NAGVMQNPRHLVRRRGQEARLRCSPMKGHSHVYWYRQLPEEGLKFMVYLQKENIIDESGMPKERFSAEFPKEGPSILRIQQVVRGDSAAYFCASSPQGADTEAFFGQGTRLTVV.

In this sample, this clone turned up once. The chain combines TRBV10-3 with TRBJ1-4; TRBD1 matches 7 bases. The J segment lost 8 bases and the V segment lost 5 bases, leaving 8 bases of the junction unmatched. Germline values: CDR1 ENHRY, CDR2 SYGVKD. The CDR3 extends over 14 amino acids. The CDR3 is CAISPGQTQEKLFF. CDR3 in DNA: TGTGCCATCAGTCCGGGACAGACACAGGAAAAACTGTTTTTT.

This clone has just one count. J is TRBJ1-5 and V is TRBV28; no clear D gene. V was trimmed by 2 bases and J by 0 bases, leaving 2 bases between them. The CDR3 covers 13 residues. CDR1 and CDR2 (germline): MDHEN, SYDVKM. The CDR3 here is CASSLDSNQPQHF. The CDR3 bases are TGTGCCAGCAGTTTAGATAGCAATCAGCCCCAGCATTTT.

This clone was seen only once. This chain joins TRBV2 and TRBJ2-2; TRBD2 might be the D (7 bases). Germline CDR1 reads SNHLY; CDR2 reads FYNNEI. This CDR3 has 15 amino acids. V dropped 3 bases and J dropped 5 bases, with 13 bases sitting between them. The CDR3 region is CASSDRGAGTGELFF. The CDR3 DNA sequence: TGTGCCAGCAGTGATCGGGGGGCGGGGACCGGGGAGCTGTTTTTT.

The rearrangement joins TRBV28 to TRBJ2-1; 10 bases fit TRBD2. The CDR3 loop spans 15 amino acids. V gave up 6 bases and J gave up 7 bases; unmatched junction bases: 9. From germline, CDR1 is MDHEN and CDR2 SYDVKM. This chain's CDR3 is CASRIAGGVRNEQFF. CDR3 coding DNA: TGTGCCAGCAGAATAGCGGGAGGAGTTAGGAATGAGCAGTTCTTC.

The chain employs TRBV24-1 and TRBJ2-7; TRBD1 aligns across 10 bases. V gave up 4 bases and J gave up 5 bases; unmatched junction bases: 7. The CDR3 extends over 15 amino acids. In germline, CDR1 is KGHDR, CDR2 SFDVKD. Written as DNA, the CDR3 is TGTGCCACCAGTGACGCGACAGGGGGCTCGGACGAGCAGTACTTC. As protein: CATSDATGGSDEQYF.

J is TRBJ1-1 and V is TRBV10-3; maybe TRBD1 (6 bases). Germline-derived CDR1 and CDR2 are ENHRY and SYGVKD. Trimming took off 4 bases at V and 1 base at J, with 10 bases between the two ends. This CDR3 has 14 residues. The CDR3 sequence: CAISVQGQNTEAFF. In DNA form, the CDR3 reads TGTGCCATCAGTGTGCAGGGACAGAACACTGAAGCTTTCTTT.

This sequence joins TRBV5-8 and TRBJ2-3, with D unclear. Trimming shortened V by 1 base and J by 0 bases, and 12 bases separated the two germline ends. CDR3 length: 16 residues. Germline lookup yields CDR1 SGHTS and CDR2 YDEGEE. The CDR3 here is CASSLLPERSTDTQYF. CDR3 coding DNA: TGTGCCAGCAGCTTGTTGCCAGAAAGGAGCACAGATACGCAGTATTTT. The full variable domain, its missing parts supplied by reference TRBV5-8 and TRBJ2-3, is EAGVTQSPTHLIKTRGQQATLRCSPISGHTSVYWYQQALGLGLQFLLWYDEGEERNRGNFPPRFSGRQFPNYSSELNVNALELEDSALYLCASSLLPERSTDTQYFGPGTRLTVL.

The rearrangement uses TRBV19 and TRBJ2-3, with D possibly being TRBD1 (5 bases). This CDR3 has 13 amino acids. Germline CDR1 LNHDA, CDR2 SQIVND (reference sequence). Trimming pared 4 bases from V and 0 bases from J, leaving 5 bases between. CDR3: CASSRQSTDTQYF. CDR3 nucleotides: TGTGCCAGTAGTAGACAGAGCACAGATACGCAGTATTTT.

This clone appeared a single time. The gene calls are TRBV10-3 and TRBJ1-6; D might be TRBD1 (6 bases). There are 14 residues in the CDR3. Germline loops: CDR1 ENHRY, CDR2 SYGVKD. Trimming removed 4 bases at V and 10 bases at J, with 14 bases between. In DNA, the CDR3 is TGTGCCATCAGTGCCAAGACAGGAGGATCACCCCTCCACTTT. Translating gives CAISAKTGGSPLHF.

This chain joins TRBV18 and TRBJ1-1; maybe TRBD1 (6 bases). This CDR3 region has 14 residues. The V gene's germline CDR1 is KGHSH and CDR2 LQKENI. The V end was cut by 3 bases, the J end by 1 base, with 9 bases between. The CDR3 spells CASSPGGPNTEAFF. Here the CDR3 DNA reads TGTGCCAGCTCACCGGGGGGGCCGAACACTGAAGCTTTCTTT.

The CDR3 sequence is CASSPRTGQLGTEAFF. In DNA, the CDR3 is TGCGCCAGCAGCCCGAGGACAGGGCAGTTAGGCACTGAAGCTTTCTTT. V usage is TRBV5-1 and J usage is TRBJ1-1; TRBD1 agrees at 8 bases. The CDR3 spans 16 residues. After removal of 4 bases from V and 4 bases from J, the junction contained 12 bases not matched to a gene. Germline values: CDR1 SGHRS, CDR2 YFSETQ.

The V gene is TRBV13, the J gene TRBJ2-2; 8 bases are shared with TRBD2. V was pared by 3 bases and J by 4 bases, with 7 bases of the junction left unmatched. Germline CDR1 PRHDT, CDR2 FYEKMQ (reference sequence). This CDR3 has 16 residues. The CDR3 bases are TGTGCCAGCAGCTTCACAGCGGGAGACCCCACCGGGGAGCTGTTTTTT. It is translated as CASSFTAGDPTGELFF.

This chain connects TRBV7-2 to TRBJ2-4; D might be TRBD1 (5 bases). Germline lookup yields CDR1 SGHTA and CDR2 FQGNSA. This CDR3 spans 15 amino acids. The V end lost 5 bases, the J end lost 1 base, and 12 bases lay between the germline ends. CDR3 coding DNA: TGTGCCAGCAGCCCCAGGGTCGGCGCCAAAAACATTCAGTACTTC. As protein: CASSPRVGAKNIQYF.

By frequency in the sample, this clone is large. The CDR3 bases are TGTGCCAGCAGCACAAACAGGGGTCTTAATGAAAAACTGTTTTTT. This sequence encodes CASSTNRGLNEKLFF. The chain has TRBV5-4 and TRBJ1-4; 7 bases are a match to TRBD1. Losses at the gene ends were 4 bases for V and 4 bases for J; bases not matched to a gene: 7. Germline V gene data show CDR1 as SGHNT and CDR2 as YYREEE (reference sequence). This CDR3 has 15 residues.

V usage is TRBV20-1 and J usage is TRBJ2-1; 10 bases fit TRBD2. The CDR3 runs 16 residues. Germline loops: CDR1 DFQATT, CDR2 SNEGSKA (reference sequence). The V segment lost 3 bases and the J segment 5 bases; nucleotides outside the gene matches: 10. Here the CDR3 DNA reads TGCAGTGCTAGTGGCGGGGGGGGACTAGCGCACAATGAGCAGTTCTTC. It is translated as CSASGGGGLAHNEQFF.

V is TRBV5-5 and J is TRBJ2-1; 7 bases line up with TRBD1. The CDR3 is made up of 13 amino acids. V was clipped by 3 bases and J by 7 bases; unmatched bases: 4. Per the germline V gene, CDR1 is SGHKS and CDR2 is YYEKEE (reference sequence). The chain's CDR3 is CASSWDSWNEQFF. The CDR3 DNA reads TGTGCCAGCAGCTGGGACAGTTGGAATGAGCAGTTCTTC.

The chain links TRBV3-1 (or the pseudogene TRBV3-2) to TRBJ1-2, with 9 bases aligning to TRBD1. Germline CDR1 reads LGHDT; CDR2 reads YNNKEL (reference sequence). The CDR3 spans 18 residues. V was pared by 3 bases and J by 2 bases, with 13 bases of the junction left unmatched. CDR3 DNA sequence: TGTGCCAGCAGCCAGGACAGGGGACTCGTTTATACCAACTATGGCTACACCTTC. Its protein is CASSQDRGLVYTNYGYTF.

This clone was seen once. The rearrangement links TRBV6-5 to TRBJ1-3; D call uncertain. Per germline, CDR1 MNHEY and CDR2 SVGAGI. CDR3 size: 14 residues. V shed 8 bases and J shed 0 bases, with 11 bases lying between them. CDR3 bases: TGTGCCAGCTCCATGTTTAACTCTGGAAACACCATATATTTT. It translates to CASSMFNSGNTIYF.

CDR3 in DNA: TGTGCCAGCAGCGATGTCCGTGGTCTTTTCGATACGCAGTATTTT. Translated, it gives CASSDVRGLFDTQYF. The genes are TRBV5-4 and TRBJ2-3; D unresolved. The CDR3 spans 15 residues. In germline, CDR1 is SGHNT, CDR2 YYREEE (reference sequence). Trimming shortened V by 4 bases and J by 6 bases, and 18 bases separated the two germline ends.

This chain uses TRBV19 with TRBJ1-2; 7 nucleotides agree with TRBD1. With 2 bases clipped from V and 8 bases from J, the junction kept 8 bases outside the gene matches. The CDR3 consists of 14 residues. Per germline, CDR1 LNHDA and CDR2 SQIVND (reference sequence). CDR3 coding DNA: TGTGCCAGTAGTATACTCGGACAGGCCGGGGGCTACACCTTC. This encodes CASSILGQAGGYTF.

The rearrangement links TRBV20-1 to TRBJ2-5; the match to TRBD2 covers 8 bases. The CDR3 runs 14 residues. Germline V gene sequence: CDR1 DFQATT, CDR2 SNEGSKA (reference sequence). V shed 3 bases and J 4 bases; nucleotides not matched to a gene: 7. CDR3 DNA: TGCAGTGCTAGTTCCGGGACTAGTGGAGAGACCCAGTACTTC. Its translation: CSASSGTSGETQYF.

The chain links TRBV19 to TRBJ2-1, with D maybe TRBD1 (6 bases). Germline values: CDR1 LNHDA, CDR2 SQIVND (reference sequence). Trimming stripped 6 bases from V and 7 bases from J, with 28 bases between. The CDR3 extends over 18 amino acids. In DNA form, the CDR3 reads TGTGCCAGTAGATCAGGACAGTCTTCGTCCCCGAGGCTGAATGAGCAGTTCTTC. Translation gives CASRSGQSSSPRLNEQFF.

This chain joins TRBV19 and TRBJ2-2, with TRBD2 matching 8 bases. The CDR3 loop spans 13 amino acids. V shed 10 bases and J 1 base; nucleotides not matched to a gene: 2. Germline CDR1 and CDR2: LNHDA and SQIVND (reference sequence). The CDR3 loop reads CATSGRNTGELFF. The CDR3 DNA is TGTGCCACTAGCGGGCGGAACACCGGGGAGCTGTTTTTT.